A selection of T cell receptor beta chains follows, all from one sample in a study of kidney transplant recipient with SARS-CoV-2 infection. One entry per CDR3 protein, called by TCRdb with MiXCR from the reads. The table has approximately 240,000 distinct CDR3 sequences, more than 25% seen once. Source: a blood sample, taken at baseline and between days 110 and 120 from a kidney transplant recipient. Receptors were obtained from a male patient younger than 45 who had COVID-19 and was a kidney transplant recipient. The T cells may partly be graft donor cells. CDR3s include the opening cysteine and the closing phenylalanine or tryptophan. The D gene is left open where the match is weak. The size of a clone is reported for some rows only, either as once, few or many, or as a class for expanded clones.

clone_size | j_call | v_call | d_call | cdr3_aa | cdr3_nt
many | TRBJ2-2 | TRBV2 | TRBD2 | CASSESSGSTGELFF | TGTGCCAGCAGTGAATCTAGCGGGAGTACCGGGGAGCTGTTTTTT
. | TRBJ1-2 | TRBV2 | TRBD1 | CAGSTGDHGYTF | TGTGCCGGTTCGACAGGGGACCATGGCTACACCTTC
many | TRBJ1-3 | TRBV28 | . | CASRKTQGRSGNTIYF | TGTGCCAGCAGAAAAACCCAGGGGCGATCTGGAAACACCATATATTTT
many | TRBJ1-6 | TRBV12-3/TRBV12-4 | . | CASNYGPQALNSPLHF | TGTGCCAGCAATTATGGACCCCAGGCCCTAAATTCACCCCTCCACTTT
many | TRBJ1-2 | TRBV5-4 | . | CASMFYVPGKTYGYTF | TGTGCCAGCATGTTTTACGTACCAGGAAAGACCTATGGCTACACCTTC
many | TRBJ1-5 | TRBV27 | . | CASSSQGRFSNQPQHF | TGTGCCAGCAGTTCCCAGGGAAGGTTTAGCAATCAGCCCCAGCATTTT
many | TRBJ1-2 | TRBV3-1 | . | CASSIFFTLRKTYGYTF | TGTGCCAGCAGCATATTTTTCACCCTTCGAAAGACCTATGGCTACACCTTC
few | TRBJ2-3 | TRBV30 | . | CAWSVSDTQYF | TGTGCCTGGAGTGTATCGGATACGCAGTATTTT
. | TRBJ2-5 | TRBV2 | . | CASPFQGSVQETQYF | TGTGCCAGCCCATTCCAGGGATCGGTCCAAGAGACCCAGTACTTC
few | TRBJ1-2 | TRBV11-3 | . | CASSASADLGKTYGYTF | TGTGCCAGCAGCGCGTCTGCCGATCTCGGAAAGACCTATGGCTACACCTTC
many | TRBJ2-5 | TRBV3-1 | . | CASSVAGPISFSETQYF | TGTGCCAGCAGCGTTGCAGGTCCCATTTCTTTCTCTGAGACCCAGTACTTC
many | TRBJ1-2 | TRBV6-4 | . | CASSLPVSHGKTYGYTF | TGTGCCAGCAGTCTCCCCGTCTCACACGGAAAGACCTATGGCTACACCTTC
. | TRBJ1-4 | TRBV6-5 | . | CASRRGNPNEKLFF | TGTGCCAGCAGGAGGGGGAACCCTAATGAAAAACTGTTTTTT
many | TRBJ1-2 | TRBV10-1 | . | CASSSRSRSRKTYGYTF | TGCGCCAGCAGTTCGAGATCAAGATCGCGAAAGACCTATGGCTACACCTTC
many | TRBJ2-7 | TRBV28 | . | CASTLGLLYEQYF | TGTGCCAGCACTTTAGGGCTGCTTTACGAGCAGTACTTC
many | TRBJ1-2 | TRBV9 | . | CASRIRYSRKTYGYTF | TGTGCCAGCCGCATTAGGTACTCAAGAAAGACCTATGGCTACACCTTC
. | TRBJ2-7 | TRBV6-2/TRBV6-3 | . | CASGYSNEQYF | TGTGCCAGCGGTTACTCTAACGAGCAGTACTTC
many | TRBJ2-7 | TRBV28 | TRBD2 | CASSSPRAGVYEQYF | TGTGCCAGCAGTTCCCCTCGGGCGGGAGTTTACGAGCAGTACTTC
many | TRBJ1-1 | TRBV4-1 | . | CASSQTRGSTEAFF | TGCGCCAGCAGCCAAACCAGAGGGAGCACTGAAGCTTTCTTT
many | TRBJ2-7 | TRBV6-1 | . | CASSAPGTYEQYF | TGTGCCAGCAGTGCCCCCGGGACCTACGAGCAGTACTTC
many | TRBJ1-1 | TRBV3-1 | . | CASSSTGPISIRTEAFF | TGTGCCAGCAGCAGTACAGGTCCCATTTCAATTCGCACTGAAGCTTTCTTT
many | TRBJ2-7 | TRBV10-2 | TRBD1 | CASSGQGGEQYF | TGCGCCAGCAGTGGACAGGGTGGCGAGCAGTACTTC
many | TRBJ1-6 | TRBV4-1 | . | CASSHGGLNSPLHF | TGCGCCAGCAGCCACGGGGGGTTGAATTCACCCCTCCACTTT
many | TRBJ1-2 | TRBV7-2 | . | CASSFIPRDGYTF | TGTGCCAGCAGCTTTATCCCCAGAGATGGCTACACCTTC
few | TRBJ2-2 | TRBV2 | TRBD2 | CASPRGGGRTGELFF | TGTGCCAGTCCCAGGGGCGGGGGGCGAACCGGGGAGCTGTTTTTT
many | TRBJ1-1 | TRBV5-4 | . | CASSFSRVNTEAFF | TGTGCCAGCAGCTTCTCCAGGGTAAACACTGAAGCTTTCTTT
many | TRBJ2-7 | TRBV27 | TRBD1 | CASSFGQGAGNEQYF | TGTGCCAGCAGTTTTGGACAGGGGGCTGGAAACGAGCAGTACTTC
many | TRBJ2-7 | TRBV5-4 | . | CASSFGEAGSREQYF | TGTGCCAGCAGCTTTGGGGAGGCAGGGTCAAGAGAGCAGTACTTC
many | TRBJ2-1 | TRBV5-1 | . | CASSRTSTNEQFF | TGCGCCAGCAGCCGGACTTCAACCAATGAGCAGTTCTTC
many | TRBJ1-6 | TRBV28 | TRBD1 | CASSTGTGFSYNSPLHF | TGTGCCAGCAGTACTGGGACAGGGTTTTCCTATAATTCACCCCTCCACTTT
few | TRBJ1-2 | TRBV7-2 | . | CASSMASRDGKTYGYTF | TGTGCCAGCAGCATGGCTAGCAGAGACGGAAAGACCTATGGCTACACCTTC
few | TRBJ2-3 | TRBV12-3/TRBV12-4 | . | CASSPLPGTRTDTQYF | TGTGCCAGCAGCCCCCTCCCCGGGACTCGCACAGATACGCAGTATTTT
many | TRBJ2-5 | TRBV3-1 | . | CASSAYSPISFSETQYF | TGTGCCAGCAGCGCGTATTCTCCCATTTCTTTCTCTGAGACCCAGTACTTC
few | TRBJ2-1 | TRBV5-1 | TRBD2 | CASSPLAGGVMGNEQFF | TGCGCCAGCAGCCCCTTAGCGGGAGGGGTAATGGGGAATGAGCAGTTCTTC
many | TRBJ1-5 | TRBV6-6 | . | CASSGGTPHF | TGTGCCAGCTCCGGAGGGACTCCGCATTTT
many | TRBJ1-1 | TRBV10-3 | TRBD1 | CAISESWGQGANTEAFF | TGTGCCATCAGTGAGTCGTGGGGACAGGGGGCGAACACTGAAGCTTTCTTT
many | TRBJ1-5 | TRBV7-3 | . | CASSLNHGQPQHF | TGTGCCAGCAGCTTAAACCACGGTCAGCCCCAGCATTTT
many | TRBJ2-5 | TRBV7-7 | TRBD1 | CASSLGGQGQETQYF | TGTGCCAGCAGCTTAGGGGGACAGGGCCAAGAGACCCAGTACTTC
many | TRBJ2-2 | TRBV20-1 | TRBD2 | CSATQGLAANTGELFF | TGCAGTGCCACCCAGGGACTAGCGGCGAACACCGGGGAGCTGTTTTTT
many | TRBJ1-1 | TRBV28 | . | CASRVNTEAFF | TGTGCCAGCAGGGTGAACACTGAAGCTTTCTTT
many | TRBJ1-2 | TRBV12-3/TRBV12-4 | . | CASSTVSTAGKTYGYTF | TGTGCCAGCAGTACTGTCAGCACAGCAGGAAAGACCTATGGCTACACCTTC
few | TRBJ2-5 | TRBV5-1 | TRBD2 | CASSFQGGLAQETQYF | TGCGCCAGCAGCTTCCAGGGGGGACTAGCTCAAGAGACCCAGTACTTC
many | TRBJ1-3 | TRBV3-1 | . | CASSQGVGPGNTIYF | TGTGCCAGCAGCCAAGGTGTCGGGCCTGGAAACACCATATATTTT
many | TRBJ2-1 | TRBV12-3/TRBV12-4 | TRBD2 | CASSLTSGSFEQFF | TGTGCCAGCAGTCTAACTAGCGGGAGTTTCGAGCAGTTCTTC
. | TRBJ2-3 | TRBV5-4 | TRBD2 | CASSKGLAGGTDTQYF | TGTGCCAGCAGCAAAGGACTAGCGGGGGGGACAGATACGCAGTATTTT
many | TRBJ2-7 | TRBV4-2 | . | CASSQEGWSSYEQYF | TGTGCCAGCAGCCAAGAGGGGTGGAGCTCCTACGAGCAGTACTTC
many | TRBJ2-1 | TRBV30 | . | CAWSARLYNEQFF | TGTGCCTGGAGTGCCCGACTTTACAATGAGCAGTTCTTC
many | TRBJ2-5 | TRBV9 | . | CASSDGTSFQETQYF | TGTGCCAGCAGCGACGGAACTAGCTTCCAAGAGACCCAGTACTTC
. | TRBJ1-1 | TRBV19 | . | CASSSRVHTEAFF | TGTGCCAGTAGTTCTAGGGTCCACACTGAAGCTTTCTTT
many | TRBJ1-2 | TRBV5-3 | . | CARLQTVVRKTYGYTF | TGTGCCAGATTGCAAACAGTGGTGAGAAAGACCTATGGCTACACCTTC
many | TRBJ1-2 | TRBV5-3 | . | CARLRLVVRKTYGYTF | TGTGCCAGATTAAGGCTAGTGGTGAGAAAGACCTATGGCTACACCTTC
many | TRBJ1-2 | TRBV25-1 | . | CASSEQGLGYTF | TGTGCCAGCAGTGAACAGGGGTTAGGCTACACCTTC
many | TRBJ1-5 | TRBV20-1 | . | CSAREEARGQSQHF | TGCAGTGCTAGAGAGGAGGCCCGAGGTCAGTCCCAGCATTTT
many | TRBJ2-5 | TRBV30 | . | CACEEGESGTLGETQYF | TGTGCCTGTGAGGAGGGGGAGAGCGGGACTCTAGGGGAGACCCAGTACTTC